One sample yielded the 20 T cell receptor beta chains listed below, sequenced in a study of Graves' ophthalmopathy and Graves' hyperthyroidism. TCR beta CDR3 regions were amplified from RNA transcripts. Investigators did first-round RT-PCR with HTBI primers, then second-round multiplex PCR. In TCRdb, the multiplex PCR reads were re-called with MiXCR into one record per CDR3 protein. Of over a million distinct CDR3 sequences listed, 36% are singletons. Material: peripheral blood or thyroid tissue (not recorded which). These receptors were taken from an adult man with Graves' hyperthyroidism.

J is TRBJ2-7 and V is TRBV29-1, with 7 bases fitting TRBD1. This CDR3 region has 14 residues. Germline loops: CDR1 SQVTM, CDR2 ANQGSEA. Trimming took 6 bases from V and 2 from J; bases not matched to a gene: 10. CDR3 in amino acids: CSVKTRQGAYEQYF. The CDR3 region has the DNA TGCAGCGTAAAAACCCGACAGGGTGCCTACGAGCAGTACTTC.

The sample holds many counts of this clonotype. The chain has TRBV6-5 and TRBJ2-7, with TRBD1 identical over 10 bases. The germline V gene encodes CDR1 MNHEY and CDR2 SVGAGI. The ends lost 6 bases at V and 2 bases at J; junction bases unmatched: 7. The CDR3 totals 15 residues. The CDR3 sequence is CASRGAGTGAYEQYF. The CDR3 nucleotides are TGTGCCAGCAGGGGAGCCGGGACAGGGGCCTACGAGCAGTACTTC.

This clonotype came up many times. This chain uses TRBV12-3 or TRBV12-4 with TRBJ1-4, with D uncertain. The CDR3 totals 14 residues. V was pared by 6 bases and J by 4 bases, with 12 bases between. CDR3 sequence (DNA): TGTGCCAGCAGCGTAAGGCGCGGTAATGAAAAACTGTTTTTT. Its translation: CASSVRRGNEKLFF.

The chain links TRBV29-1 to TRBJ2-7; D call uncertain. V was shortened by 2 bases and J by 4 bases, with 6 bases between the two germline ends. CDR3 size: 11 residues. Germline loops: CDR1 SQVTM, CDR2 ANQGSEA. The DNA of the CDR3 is TGCAGCGTTGAACACAATTACGAGCAGTACTTC. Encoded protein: CSVEHNYEQYF.

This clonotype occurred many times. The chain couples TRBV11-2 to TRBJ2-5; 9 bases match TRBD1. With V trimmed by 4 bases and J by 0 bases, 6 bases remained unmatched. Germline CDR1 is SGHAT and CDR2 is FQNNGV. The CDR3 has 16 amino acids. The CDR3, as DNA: TGTGCCAGCAGCTCTTCCGGGACAGGGAACCAAGAGACCCAGTACTTC. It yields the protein CASSSSGTGNQETQYF.

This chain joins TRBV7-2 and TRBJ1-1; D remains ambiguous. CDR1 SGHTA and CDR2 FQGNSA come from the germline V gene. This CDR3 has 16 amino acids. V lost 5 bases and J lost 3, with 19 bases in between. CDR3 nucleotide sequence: TGTGCCAGCAGCATATCTGCGGGAGGGCGATACACTGAAGCTTTCTTT. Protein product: CASSISAGGRYTEAFF.

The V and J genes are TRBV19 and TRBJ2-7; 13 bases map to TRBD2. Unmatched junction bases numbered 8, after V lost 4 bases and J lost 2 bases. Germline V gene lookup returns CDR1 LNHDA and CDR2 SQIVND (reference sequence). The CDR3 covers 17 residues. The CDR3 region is CASSTGTSGTGTYEQYF. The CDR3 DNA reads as TGTGCCAGTAGTACAGGGACTAGCGGGACAGGCACCTACGAGCAGTACTTC. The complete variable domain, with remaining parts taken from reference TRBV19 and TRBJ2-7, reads DGGITQSPKYLFRKEGQNVTLSCEQNLNHDAMYWYRQDPGQGLRLIYYSQIVNDFQKGDIAEGYSVSREKKESFPLTVTSAQKNPTAFYLCASSTGTSGTGTYEQYFGPGTRLTVT.

CDR3 region: CASSKRMSWEKLFF. In DNA form, the CDR3 reads TGTGCCAGCAGTAAACGCATGAGCTGGGAAAAACTGTTTTTT. This chain connects TRBV12-3 or TRBV12-4 to TRBJ1-4, with D unresolved. The V end lost 5 bases, the J end lost 8 bases, and 15 bases lay between the germline ends. The CDR3 is 14 amino acids.

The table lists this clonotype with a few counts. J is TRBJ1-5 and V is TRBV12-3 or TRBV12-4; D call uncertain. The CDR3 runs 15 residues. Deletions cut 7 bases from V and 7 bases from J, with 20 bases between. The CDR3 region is CASTSDPTLGQPQHF. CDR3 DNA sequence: TGTGCCAGCACCTCGGACCCGACGCTCGGACAGCCCCAGCATTTT.

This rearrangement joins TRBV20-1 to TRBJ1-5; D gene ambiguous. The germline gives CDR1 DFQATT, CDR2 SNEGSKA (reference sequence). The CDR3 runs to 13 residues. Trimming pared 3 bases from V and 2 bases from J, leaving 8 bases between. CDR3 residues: CSASGARNQPQHF. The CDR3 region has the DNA TGCAGTGCTAGCGGAGCCCGCAATCAGCCCCAGCATTTT.

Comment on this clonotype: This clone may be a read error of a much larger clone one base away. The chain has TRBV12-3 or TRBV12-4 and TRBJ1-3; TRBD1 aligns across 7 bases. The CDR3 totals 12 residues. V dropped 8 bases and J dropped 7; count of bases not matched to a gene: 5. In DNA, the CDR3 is TGTGCCAGCGGCTTACAGGGGAACACCATATATTTT. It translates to CASGLQGNTIYF.

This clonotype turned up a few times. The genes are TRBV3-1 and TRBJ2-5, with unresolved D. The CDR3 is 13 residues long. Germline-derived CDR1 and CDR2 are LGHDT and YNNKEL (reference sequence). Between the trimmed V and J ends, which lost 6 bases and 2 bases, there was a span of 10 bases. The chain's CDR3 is CASRTDTQETQYF. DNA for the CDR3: TGTGCCAGCAGAACCGACACGCAAGAGACCCAGTACTTC.

This CDR3 reads CSGQGRTAEAFF. The DNA of the CDR3 is TGCAGCGGACAGGGGAGGACGGCTGAAGCTTTCTTT. The rearrangement joins TRBV29-1 to TRBJ1-1; 8 positions agree with TRBD1. From germline, CDR1 is SQVTM and CDR2 ANQGSEA. The CDR3 spans 12 residues. The V segment lost 7 bases and the J segment 6 bases; nucleotides outside the gene matches: 7. The full variable domain, rest sourced from reference TRBV29-1 and TRBJ1-1, is SAVISQKPSRDICQRGTSLTIQCQVDSQVTMMFWYRQQPGQSLTLIATANQGSEATYESGFVIDKFPISRPNLTFSTLTVSNMSPEDSSIYLCSGQGRTAEAFFGQGTRLTVV.

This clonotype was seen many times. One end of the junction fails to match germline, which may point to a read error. The CDR3 DNA reads TGTGCCATCAGTGAAGGACGCTCCGACGAGCAGTACTTC. Protein product: CAISEGRSDEQYF. J is TRBJ2-7 and V is TRBV10-3; D not resolved. The CDR3 covers 13 residues. Germline CDR1 ENHRY, CDR2 SYGVKD.

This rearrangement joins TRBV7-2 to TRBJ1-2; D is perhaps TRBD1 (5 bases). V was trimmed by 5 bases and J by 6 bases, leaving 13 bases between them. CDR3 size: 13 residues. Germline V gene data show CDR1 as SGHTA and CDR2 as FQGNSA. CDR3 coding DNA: TGTGCCAGCAGCCCCAGGGAACAGGATGGCTACACCTTC. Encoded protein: CASSPREQDGYTF.

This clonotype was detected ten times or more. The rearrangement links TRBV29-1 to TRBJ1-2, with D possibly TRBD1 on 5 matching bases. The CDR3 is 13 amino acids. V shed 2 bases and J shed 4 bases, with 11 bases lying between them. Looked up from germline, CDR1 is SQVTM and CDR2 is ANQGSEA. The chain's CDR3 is CSVESGRAYGYTF. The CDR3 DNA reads TGCAGCGTTGAAAGTGGCAGGGCCTATGGCTACACCTTC. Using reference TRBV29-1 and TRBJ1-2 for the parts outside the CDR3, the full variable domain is SAVISQKPSRDICQRGTSLTIQCQVDSQVTMMFWYRQQPGQSLTLIATANQGSEATYESGFVIDKFPISRPNLTFSTLTVSNMSPEDSSIYLCSVESGRAYGYTFGSGTRLTVV.

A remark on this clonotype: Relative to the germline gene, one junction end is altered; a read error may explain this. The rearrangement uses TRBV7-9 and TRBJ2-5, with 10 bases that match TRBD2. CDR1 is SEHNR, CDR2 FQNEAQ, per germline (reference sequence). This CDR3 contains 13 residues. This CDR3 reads CASSTHVVTSGNF. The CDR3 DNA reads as TGTGCCAGCAGCACACATGTAGTAACTAGCGGGAACTTC.

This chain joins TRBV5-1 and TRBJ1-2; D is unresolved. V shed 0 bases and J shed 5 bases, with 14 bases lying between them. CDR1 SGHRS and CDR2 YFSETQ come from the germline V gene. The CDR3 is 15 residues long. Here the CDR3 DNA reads TGCGCCAGCAGCTTGGGCACGGACCCACGATATGGCTACACCTTC. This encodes CASSLGTDPRYGYTF.

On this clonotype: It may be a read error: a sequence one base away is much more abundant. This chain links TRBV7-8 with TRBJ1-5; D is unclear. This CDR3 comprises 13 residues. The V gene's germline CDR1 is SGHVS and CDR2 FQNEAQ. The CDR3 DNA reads TGTGCCAGCAGCGCGATTCCGGATCAGCCCCGGCATTTT. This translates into CASSAIPDQPRHF.

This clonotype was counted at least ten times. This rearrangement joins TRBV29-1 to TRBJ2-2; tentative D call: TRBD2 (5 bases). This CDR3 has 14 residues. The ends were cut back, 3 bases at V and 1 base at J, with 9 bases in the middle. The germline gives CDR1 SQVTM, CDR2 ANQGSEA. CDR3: CSVETRENTGELFF. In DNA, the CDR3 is TGCAGCGTTGAGACCCGGGAGAACACCGGGGAGCTGTTTTTT.